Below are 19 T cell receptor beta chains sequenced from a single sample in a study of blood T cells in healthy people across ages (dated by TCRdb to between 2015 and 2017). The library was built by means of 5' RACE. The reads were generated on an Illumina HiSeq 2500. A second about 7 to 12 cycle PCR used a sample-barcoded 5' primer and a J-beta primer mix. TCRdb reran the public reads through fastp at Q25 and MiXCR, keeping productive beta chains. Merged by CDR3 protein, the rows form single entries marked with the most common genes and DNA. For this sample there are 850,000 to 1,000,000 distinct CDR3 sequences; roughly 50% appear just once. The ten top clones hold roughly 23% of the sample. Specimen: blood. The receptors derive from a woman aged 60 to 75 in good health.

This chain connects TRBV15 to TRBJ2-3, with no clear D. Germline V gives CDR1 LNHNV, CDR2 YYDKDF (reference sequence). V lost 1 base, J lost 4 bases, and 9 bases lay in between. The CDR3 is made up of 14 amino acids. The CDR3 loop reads CATSRALAPDTQYF. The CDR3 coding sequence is TGTGCCACCAGCAGAGCTTTAGCCCCAGATACGCAGTATTTT. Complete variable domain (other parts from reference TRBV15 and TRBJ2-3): DAMVIQNPRYQVTQFGKPVTLSCSQTLNHNVMYWYQQKSSQAPKLLFHYYDKDFNNEADTPDNFQSRRPNTSFCFLDIRSPGLGDTAMYLCATSRALAPDTQYFGPGTRLTVL.

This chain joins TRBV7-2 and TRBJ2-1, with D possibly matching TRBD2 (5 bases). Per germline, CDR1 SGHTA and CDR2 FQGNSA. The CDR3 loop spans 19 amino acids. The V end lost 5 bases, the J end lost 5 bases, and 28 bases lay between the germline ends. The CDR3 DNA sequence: TGTGCCAGCAGCATAGAGTGGGTTTTGAGGGCCCTTGGGGACAATGAGCAGTTCTTC. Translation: CASSIEWVLRALGDNEQFF.

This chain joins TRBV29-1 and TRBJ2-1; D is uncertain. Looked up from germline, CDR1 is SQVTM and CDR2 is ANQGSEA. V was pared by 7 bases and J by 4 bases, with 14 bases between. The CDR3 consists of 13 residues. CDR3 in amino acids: CSARPGIYNEQFF. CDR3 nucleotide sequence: TGCAGCGCCCGACCAGGAATATACAATGAGCAGTTCTTC.

The CDR3 loop reads CASSLVQNSGANVLTF. The CDR3 region has the DNA TGTGCCAGCAGCTTGGTACAGAACTCTGGGGCCAACGTCCTGACTTTC. The chain joins TRBV5-5 to TRBJ2-6; D unclear. The germline V gene has CDR1 SGHKS and CDR2 YYEKEE (reference sequence). Trimming cost V 0 bases and J 0 bases, with 7 bases left between them. The CDR3 spans 16 residues.

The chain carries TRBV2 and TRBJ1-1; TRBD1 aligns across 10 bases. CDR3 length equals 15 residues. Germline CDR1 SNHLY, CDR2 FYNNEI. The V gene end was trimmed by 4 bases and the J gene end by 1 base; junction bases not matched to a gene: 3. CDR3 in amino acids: CASSGDRGTNTEAFF. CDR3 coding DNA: TGTGCCAGCAGTGGGGACAGGGGAACGAACACTGAAGCTTTCTTT. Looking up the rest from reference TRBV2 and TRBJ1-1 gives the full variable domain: EPEVTQTPSHQVTQMGQEVILRCVPISNHLYFYWYRQILGQKVEFLVSFYNNEISEKSEIFDDQFSVERPDGSNFTLKIRSTKLEDSAMYFCASSGDRGTNTEAFFGQGTRLTVV.

CDR3 sequence (DNA): TGCGCCAGCAGCGCCCAGGGTACTGCAGATACGCAGTATTTT. Protein sequence: CASSAQGTADTQYF. The chain combines TRBV5-1 with TRBJ2-3, with D possibly TRBD1 on 5 matching bases. Germline loops: CDR1 SGHRS, CDR2 YFSETQ. V was shortened by 4 bases and J by 4 bases, with 13 bases between the two germline ends. The CDR3 length is 14 residues.

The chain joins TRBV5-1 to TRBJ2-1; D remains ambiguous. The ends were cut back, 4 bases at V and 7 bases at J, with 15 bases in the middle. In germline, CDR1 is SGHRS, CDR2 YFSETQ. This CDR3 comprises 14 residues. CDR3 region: CASSVNAAANEQFF. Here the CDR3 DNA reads TGCGCCAGCAGCGTTAATGCCGCTGCTAATGAGCAGTTCTTC.

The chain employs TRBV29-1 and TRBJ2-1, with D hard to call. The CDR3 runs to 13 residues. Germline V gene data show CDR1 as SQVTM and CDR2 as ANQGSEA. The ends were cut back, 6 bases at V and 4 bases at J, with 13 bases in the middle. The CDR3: CSVISYFYNEQFF. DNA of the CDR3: TGCAGCGTGATCTCCTACTTTTACAATGAGCAGTTCTTC.

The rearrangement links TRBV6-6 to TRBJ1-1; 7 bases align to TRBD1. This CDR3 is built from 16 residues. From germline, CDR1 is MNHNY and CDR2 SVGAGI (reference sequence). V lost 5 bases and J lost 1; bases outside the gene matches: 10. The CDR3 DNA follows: TGTGCCAGCAGTAGGGGGGACAGTTCAACGAACACTGAAGCTTTCTTT. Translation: CASSRGDSSTNTEAFF.

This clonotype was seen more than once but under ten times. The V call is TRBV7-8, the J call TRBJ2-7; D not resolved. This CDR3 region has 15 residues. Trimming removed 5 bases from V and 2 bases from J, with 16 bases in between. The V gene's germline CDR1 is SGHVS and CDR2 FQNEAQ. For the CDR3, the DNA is TGTGCCAGCAGCCTGGTAGCCGGATCAACCTACGAGCAGTACTTC. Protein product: CASSLVAGSTYEQYF.

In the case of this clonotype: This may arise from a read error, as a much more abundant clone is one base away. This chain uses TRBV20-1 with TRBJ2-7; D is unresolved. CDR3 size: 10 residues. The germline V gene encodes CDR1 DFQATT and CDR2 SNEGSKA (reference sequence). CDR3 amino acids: CNVLKLEQYF. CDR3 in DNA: TGCAATGTCCTGAAGTTGGAGCAGTACTTC.

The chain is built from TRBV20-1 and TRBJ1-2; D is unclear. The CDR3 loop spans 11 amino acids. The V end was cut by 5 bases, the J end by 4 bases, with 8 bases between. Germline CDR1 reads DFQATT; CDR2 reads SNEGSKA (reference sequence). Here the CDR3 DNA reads TGCAGTGCTCCTCTAACCTATGGCTACACCTTC. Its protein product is CSAPLTYGYTF.

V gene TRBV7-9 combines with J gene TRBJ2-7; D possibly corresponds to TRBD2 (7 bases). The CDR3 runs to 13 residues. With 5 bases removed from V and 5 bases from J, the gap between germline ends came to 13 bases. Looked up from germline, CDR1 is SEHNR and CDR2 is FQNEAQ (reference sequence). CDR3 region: CASSVRGLDEQYF. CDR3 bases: TGTGCCAGCAGCGTGCGGGGGCTCGACGAGCAGTACTTC.

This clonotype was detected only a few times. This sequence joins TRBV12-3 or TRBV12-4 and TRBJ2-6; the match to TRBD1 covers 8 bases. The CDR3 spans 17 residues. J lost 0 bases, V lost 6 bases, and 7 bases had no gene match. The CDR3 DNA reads TGTGCCAGCAGACAAGGGACAGGCTTCTCTGGGGCCAACGTCCTGACTTTC. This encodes CASRQGTGFSGANVLTF.

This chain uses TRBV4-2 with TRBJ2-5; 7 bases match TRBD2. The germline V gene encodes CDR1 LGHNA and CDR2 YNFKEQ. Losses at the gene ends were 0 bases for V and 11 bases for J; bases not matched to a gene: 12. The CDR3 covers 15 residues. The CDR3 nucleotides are TGTGCCAGCAGCCAAGACACTAGAAATCGGGGGGAGCAGTACTTC. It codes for CASSQDTRNRGEQYF.

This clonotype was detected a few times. CDR3 protein: CATSRIISGVNIQYF. DNA of the CDR3: TGTGCCACCAGCAGAATTATCTCCGGGGTAAACATTCAGTACTTC. This rearrangement joins TRBV15 to TRBJ2-4; D perhaps matches TRBD2 (5 bases). The germline V and J ends were trimmed by 2 bases and 6 bases, with 14 bases remaining between them. The CDR3 sequence is 15 residues long. In germline, CDR1 is LNHNV, CDR2 YYDKDF (reference sequence).

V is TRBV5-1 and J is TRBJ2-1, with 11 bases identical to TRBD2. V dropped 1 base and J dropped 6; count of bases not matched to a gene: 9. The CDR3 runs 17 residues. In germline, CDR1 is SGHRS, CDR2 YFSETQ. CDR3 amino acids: CASSLSLAGGLGNEQFF. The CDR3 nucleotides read TGCGCCAGCAGCTTGTCCCTAGCGGGAGGTTTGGGCAATGAGCAGTTCTTC.

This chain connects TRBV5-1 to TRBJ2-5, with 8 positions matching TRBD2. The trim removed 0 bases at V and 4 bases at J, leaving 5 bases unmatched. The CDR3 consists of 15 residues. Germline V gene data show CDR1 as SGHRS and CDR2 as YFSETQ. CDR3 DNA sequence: TGCGCCAGCAGCTTGGACTCGGGAGGGGCAGAGACCCAGTACTTC. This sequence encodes CASSLDSGGAETQYF.

CDR3 nucleotide sequence: TGTGCCAGCAGCTTAACCGGGACGCCAGTAAAACTGTTTTTT. The encoded protein is CASSLTGTPVKLFF. V is TRBV7-8 and J is TRBJ1-4, with D tentatively TRBD1 (5 bases). CDR1 and CDR2 (germline): SGHVS, FQNEAQ. The CDR3 has 14 amino acids. V was clipped by 2 bases and J by 10 bases, with 14 bases between them. Full variable domain (outside the CDR3, taken from reference TRBV7-8 and TRBJ1-4): GAGVSQSPRYKVAKRGQDVALRCDPISGHVSLFWYQQALGQGPEFLTYFQNEAQLDKSGLPSDRFFAERPEGSVSTLKIQRTQQEDSAVYLCASSLTGTPVKLFFGSGTQLSVL.